The 21 T cell receptor beta chains presented below share a single source sample, sequenced in a study of T cells in Graves' hyperthyroidism and ophthalmopathy. The source material, RNA transcripts, was used to amplify TCR beta CDR3 regions. HTBI primers were used for first-round RT-PCR of the TCR CDR3. Each CDR3 protein gets one entry after TCRdb re-called the multiplex PCR reads with MiXCR. The table has some 370,000 distinct CDR3 sequences, 17% seen once. The source material was blood. These receptors all come from a woman aged 30 to 39 with Graves' hyperthyroidism that later progressed to Graves' ophthalmopathy.

The chain employs TRBV28 and TRBJ1-3; D is unresolved. V was shortened by 7 bases and J by 0 bases, with 16 bases between the two germline ends. The CDR3 covers 16 residues. The germline V gene has CDR1 MDHEN and CDR2 SYDVKM. DNA for the CDR3: TGTGCCAGCAATGGGGTTAGCTCAATCTCTGGAAACACCATATATTTT. It is translated as CASNGVSSISGNTIYF.

This chain uses TRBV6-1 with TRBJ1-3, with TRBD1 matching 7 bases. With 8 bases clipped from V and 0 bases from J, the junction kept 7 bases outside the gene matches. CDR3 size: 15 residues. Per the germline V gene, CDR1 is MNHNS and CDR2 is SASEGT. The CDR3 region has the DNA TGTGCCAGCTCCAGGGGGAGATACTCTGGAAACACCATATATTTT. Translation gives CASSRGRYSGNTIYF.

Ten or more counts support this clonotype. The chain links TRBV5-5 to TRBJ2-6; 8 bases match TRBD1. Germline V gene sequence: CDR1 SGHKS, CDR2 YYEKEE (reference sequence). This CDR3 has 15 amino acids. The V and J ends lost 3 bases and 10 bases, in that order; junction bases with no gene match: 9. The CDR3 nucleotides read TGTGCCAGCAGCTGGATCGCCGGGACAGGAAACGTCCTGACTTTC. Amino acid sequence: CASSWIAGTGNVLTF.

About this clonotype: One base away lies a much larger clone, so this may be a sequencing read error. The V gene is TRBV11-2, the J gene TRBJ1-4; TRBD1 might be the D (5 bases). Looked up from germline, CDR1 is SGHAT and CDR2 is FQNNGV. Trimming took 7 bases from V and 8 from J, leaving 14 bases between them. The CDR3 loop spans 13 amino acids. CDR3 coding DNA: TGTGCCAGCAATAACTGGGGACGGGAAAAACTGTTTTTT. The encoded protein is CASNNWGREKLFF.

This clonotype was recorded a few times. The genes are TRBV29-1 and TRBJ2-7; TRBD1 matches at 8 bases. This CDR3 has 14 residues. J gave up 2 bases and V 6 bases, and 9 bases lay outside the gene matches. Germline assignment: CDR1 SQVTM and CDR2 ANQGSEA. CDR3 sequence: CSVVGTGPAYEQYF. CDR3 nucleotides: TGCAGCGTAGTCGGGACAGGTCCAGCCTACGAGCAGTACTTC.

This clonotype showed up many times. This chain links TRBV10-3 with TRBJ1-2; tentatively, D is TRBD1 (5 bases). Germline loops: CDR1 ENHRY, CDR2 SYGVKD. This CDR3 has 13 amino acids. Trimming removed 2 bases from V and 3 bases from J, with 7 bases in between. The CDR3 protein is CAISEGGHYGYTF. CDR3 DNA: TGTGCCATCAGTGAGGGGGGACACTATGGCTACACCTTC.

As concerns this clonotype: At one boundary the junction diverges from the germline segment, which might be a read error. The CDR3 sequence: CASSPLPGGLNEKRFF. In DNA form, the CDR3 reads TGTGCCAGCAGTCCACTGCCCGGGGGCTTGAATGAAAAACGGTTTTTT. The chain carries TRBV27 and TRBJ1-4, with D possibly matching TRBD1 (6 bases). CDR1 and CDR2 from the germline V gene are MNHEY and SMNVEV (reference sequence). The length of the CDR3 is 16 residues.

The chain joins TRBV29-1 to TRBJ2-1; 8 positions agree with TRBD2. Trimming at V came to 2 bases and at J to 8 bases, leaving 14 bases not matched to a gene. The CDR3 is 16 amino acids. Germline CDR1 and CDR2: SQVTM and ANQGSEA. CDR3 region: CSVEFSAGVNFYEQFF. CDR3 bases: TGCAGCGTTGAATTTTCAGCGGGAGTCAATTTCTATGAGCAGTTCTTC.

The DNA for the CDR3 is TGTGCCAGCAGTACGACAGGGTTCCACGAGCAGTACTTC. The encoded protein is CASSTTGFHEQYF. V and J are TRBV6-1 and TRBJ2-7; TRBD1 agrees at 7 bases. V lost 5 bases to trimming and J lost 5 bases; unmatched junction nucleotides: 6. This CDR3 is built from 13 residues. CDR1 and CDR2 from the germline V gene are MNHNS and SASEGT.

The chain uses TRBV24-1 and TRBJ2-3; D is perhaps TRBD1 or TRBD2 (5 bases each). The germline V gene has CDR1 KGHDR and CDR2 SFDVKD. This CDR3 has 14 residues. Trimming left V 8 bases short and J 1 base short, with 12 bases between. The CDR3 loop reads CATTTGRGTDTQYF. Written as DNA, the CDR3 is TGTGCCACCACGACGGGGCGCGGCACAGATACGCAGTATTTT.

Details on this clonotype: The junction does not match germline at one end; this may be a read error. This rearrangement joins TRBV7-9 to TRBJ1-1; D call uncertain. The CDR3 is 11 residues long. CDR1 and CDR2 (germline): SEHNR, FQNEAQ (reference sequence). DNA for the CDR3: TGTACCAGCAGCATGAACACTGAAGCTTCCTTT. Protein product: CTSSMNTEASF.

This rearrangement joins TRBV9 to TRBJ2-2; no definite D call. Trimming cost V 3 bases and J 4 bases, with 10 bases left between them. Germline V gives CDR1 SGDLS, CDR2 YYNGEE. The CDR3 is made up of 14 amino acids. In nucleotides, the CDR3 is TGTGCCAGCAGCGCAACCCTGATCACCGGGGAGCTGTTTTTT. It yields the protein CASSATLITGELFF.

This clonotype came up a few times. This chain links TRBV10-2 with TRBJ1-2; the D gene is possibly TRBD1 (5 bases). The CDR3 is 13 amino acids. The germline V and J ends were trimmed by 8 bases and 8 bases, with 18 bases remaining between them. Germline V CDR1 and CDR2: WSHSY, SAAADI. CDR3 sequence (DNA): TGCGCCAGCCGACTCAGTGCCTGGGGCGGCTACACCTTC. It is translated as CASRLSAWGGYTF.

Comment on this clonotype: Given a much more abundant clone one base away, this may be a read error. The rearrangement uses TRBV28 and TRBJ2-1, with D unresolved. The J call could be wrong; TRBJ2-7 is a better fit for the DNA end. Germline CDR1 reads MDHEN; CDR2 reads SYDVKM. This CDR3 region has 12 residues. CDR3 bases: TGTGCCAGCAGTTTAGCGAGCAATGAGCAGTACTTC. Residues: CASSLASNEQYF.

This clonotype was counted many times. The rearrangement uses TRBV27 and TRBJ2-1; 11 nucleotides agree with TRBD2. V shed 3 bases, J shed 4 bases, and the junction held 5 bases outside the gene matches. Looked up from germline, CDR1 is MNHEY and CDR2 is SMNVEV (reference sequence). The CDR3 is 16 residues long. CDR3 bases: TGTGCCAGCAGTTTCCTAGCGGGGGGACCTTACAATGAGCAGTTCTTC. It yields the protein CASSFLAGGPYNEQFF.

This clonotype was recorded at least ten times. The genes are TRBV2 and TRBJ2-2; 11 nucleotides agree with TRBD2. Germline CDR1 SNHLY, CDR2 FYNNEI. J was trimmed by 8 bases and V by 1 base; bases with no gene match: 9. The CDR3 consists of 17 residues. The CDR3, as DNA: TGTGCCAGCAGTGAAGAGGCCGGGACTAGCGGAGAAGGGGAGCTGTTTTTT. It is translated as CASSEEAGTSGEGELFF.

This clonotype was counted between two and nine times. V and J are TRBV20-1 and TRBJ1-5; D is perhaps TRBD1 (5 bases). The ends were cut back, 4 bases at V and 5 bases at J, with 12 bases in the middle. CDR1 is DFQATT and CDR2 is SNEGSKA in the germline V gene (reference sequence). This CDR3 is built from 13 residues. The CDR3 DNA reads TGCAGTGCTACCGGGACGATCGATCAGCCCCAGCATTTT. Protein sequence: CSATGTIDQPQHF.

The sample holds many counts of this clonotype. This rearrangement joins TRBV28 to TRBJ1-1; 7 positions agree with TRBD1. Germline CDR1 is MDHEN and CDR2 is SYDVKM. This CDR3 is 18 amino acids long. With V trimmed by 6 bases and J by 4 bases, 20 bases remained unmatched. CDR3 amino acids: CASSSIGAGGLKGTEAFF. DNA of the CDR3: TGTGCCAGCAGCTCGATAGGGGCAGGGGGATTGAAGGGCACTGAAGCTTTCTTT.

This chain connects TRBV15 to TRBJ2-2; unclear D gene. Germline V lookup: CDR1 LNHNV, CDR2 YYDKDF (reference sequence). This CDR3 has 11 amino acids. V was shortened by 2 bases and J by 8 bases, with 3 bases between the two germline ends. The CDR3 coding sequence is TGTGCCACCAGCAGACCAGGGGAGCTGTTTTTT. As protein: CATSRPGELFF. Full variable domain (outside the CDR3, taken from reference TRBV15 and TRBJ2-2): DAMVIQNPRYQVTQFGKPVTLSCSQTLNHNVMYWYQQKSSQAPKLLFHYYDKDFNNEADTPDNFQSRRPNTSFCFLDIRSPGLGDTAMYLCATSRPGELFFGEGSRLTVL.

This clonotype was picked up a small number of times. The V gene is TRBV5-1, the J gene TRBJ2-5; 8 positions agree with TRBD1. The V and J ends lost 3 bases and 2 bases, in that order; junction bases with no gene match: 9. Looked up from germline, CDR1 is SGHRS and CDR2 is YFSETQ. The CDR3 runs to 16 residues. As DNA, the CDR3 is TGCGCCAGCAGCTCATGGACAGGGCCGACGCAAGAGACCCAGTACTTC. Protein sequence: CASSSWTGPTQETQYF.

This clonotype was counted many times. This chain connects TRBV20-1 to TRBJ2-6; TRBD2 aligns across 7 bases. The CDR3 covers 17 residues. V lost 1 base to trimming and J lost 0 bases; unmatched junction nucleotides: 6. The germline V gene has CDR1 DFQATT and CDR2 SNEGSKA (reference sequence). CDR3 bases: TGCAGTGCTAGAGTTAGCGGGTCCTACTCTGGGGCCAACGTCCTGACTTTC. Amino acids: CSARVSGSYSGANVLTF.